The 15 T cell receptor beta chains in this list originate from one sample, sequenced in a study of blood T cell repertoires in COVID-19. Sequenced by immunoSEQ multiplex PCR; TCRdb stores in-frame clones only, minus some. Altogether 9,500 to 12,000 clones are present, 80% to 85% being singletons, with the ten largest covering about 7.8%. Source material: peripheral blood. The receptors come from a man in his sixties or seventies with active COVID-19.

This chain joins TRBV27 and TRBJ2-2; weak D call: TRBD2 (5 bases). The CDR3 covers 14 residues. Per germline, CDR1 MNHEY and CDR2 SMNVEV (reference sequence). V lost 5 bases and J 6 bases, leaving 13 bases between the germline ends. The CDR3 DNA reads as TGTGCCAGCAGTCTGGGGAGAGTTGCCGGGGAGCTGTTTTTT. It codes for CASSLGRVAGELFF.

The V and J genes are TRBV18 and TRBJ2-6, with 11 bases matching TRBD1. CDR1 and CDR2 (germline): KGHSH, LQKENI. The CDR3 length is 18 residues. V dropped 1 base and J dropped 1; count of bases not matched to a gene: 3. The CDR3 region is CASSPRTGGGSGANVLTF. The CDR3 nucleotides are TGTGCCAGCTCACCACGGACAGGGGGCGGTTCTGGGGCCAACGTCCTGACTTTC.

J is TRBJ1-5 and V is TRBV20-1; no reliable D call. V lost 3 bases and J lost 4, with 10 bases in between. CDR3 length equals 13 residues. CDR1 is DFQATT and CDR2 is SNEGSKA in the germline V gene (reference sequence). The CDR3 DNA sequence: TGCAGTGCTAGTGTTCAGATGAATCAGCCCCAGCATTTT. The encoded protein is CSASVQMNQPQHF.

CDR3 loop: CASSPSKETQYF. For the CDR3, the DNA is TGTGCCAGCAGCCCTAGTAAGGAGACCCAGTACTTC. V gene TRBV7-2 combines with J gene TRBJ2-5; D is unresolved. The CDR3 has 12 amino acids. Germline CDR1 is SGHTA and CDR2 is FQGNSA. Trimming removed 5 bases from V and 5 bases from J, with 9 bases in between.

The J gene is TRBJ1-3, the V gene TRBV3-1 (or the pseudogene TRBV3-2); no firm D call. V gave up 7 bases and J gave up 0 bases, with 10 bases separating them. This CDR3 has 14 residues. Germline-derived CDR1 and CDR2 are LGHDT and YNNKEL (reference sequence). CDR3 amino acids: CASTHGNSGNTIYF. As DNA, the CDR3 is TGTGCCAGCACCCACGGGAACTCTGGAAACACCATATATTTT.

The V and J genes are TRBV10-3 and TRBJ1-2; D gene ambiguous. Trimming took 0 bases from V and 0 from J, leaving 5 bases between them. The length of the CDR3 is 14 residues. The germline gives CDR1 ENHRY, CDR2 SYGVKD. The CDR3, as DNA: TGTGCCATCAGTGAGTCGTCATCTAACTATGGCTACACCTTC. It yields the protein CAISESSSNYGYTF.

By sample fraction, this clone is medium-sized (0.01 to 0.1%). The gene calls are TRBV9 and TRBJ1-6; D unclear. From germline, CDR1 is SGDLS and CDR2 YYNGEE. The length of the CDR3 is 14 residues. V lost 0 bases and J 6 bases, leaving 7 bases between the germline ends. CDR3: CASSVGAGNSPLHF. DNA of the CDR3: TGTGCCAGCAGCGTAGGGGCGGGTAATTCACCCCTCCACTTT.

This chain uses TRBV12-3 or TRBV12-4 with TRBJ1-5, with D unresolved. V lost 2 bases and J 1 base, leaving 3 bases between the germline ends. This CDR3 is built from 13 residues. The CDR3 DNA sequence: TGTGCCAGCAGTTTAATAAGCAATCAGCCCCAGCATTTT. It codes for CASSLISNQPQHF.

The chain combines TRBV6-6 with TRBJ1-3; D is perhaps TRBD1 (6 bases). In germline, CDR1 is MNHNY, CDR2 SVGAGI (reference sequence). Trimming removed 5 bases at V and 1 base at J, with 12 bases between. This CDR3 contains 15 residues. The CDR3 DNA sequence: TGTGCCAGCAGTCAGGCCGGACAGTCTGGAAACACCATATATTTT. It specifies CASSQAGQSGNTIYF.

This rearrangement joins TRBV4-1 to TRBJ1-2, with D perhaps matching TRBD1 (6 bases). V was pared by 4 bases and J by 8 bases, with 23 bases between. This CDR3 has 16 residues. The germline CDR1 and CDR2 sequences are MGHRA and YSYEKL. The CDR3 loop is CASSPRGASSGYGYTF. Written as DNA, the CDR3 is TGCGCCAGCAGCCCCAGGGGCGCATCCTCGGGCTACGGCTACACCTTC.

V gene TRBV24-1 combines with J gene TRBJ2-5, with 7 bases fitting TRBD2. CDR1 is KGHDR and CDR2 is SFDVKD in the germline V gene. The CDR3 totals 14 residues. The ends lost 6 bases at V and 9 bases at J; junction bases unmatched: 12. The CDR3 DNA reads TGTGCCACCAGTTCTAGGGAGGGGTTGAGGGCCCAGTACTTC. It translates to CATSSREGLRAQYF.

V gene TRBV12-5 combines with J gene TRBJ1-5; D is unclear. The V and J ends lost 11 bases and 1 base respectively, with 9 bases between them. The CDR3 totals 12 residues. Germline CDR1 LGHNT, CDR2 FRNRAP. In nucleotides, the CDR3 is TGTGCTTGCGGCACGAGCAATCAGCCCCAGCATTTT. Protein: CACGTSNQPQHF.

This clone is categorized as medium-sized. V and J are TRBV4-1 and TRBJ1-1; TRBD1 matches at 12 bases. Germline V lookup: CDR1 MGHRA, CDR2 YSYEKL. The J segment lost 5 bases and the V segment lost 2 bases, leaving 9 bases of the junction unmatched. This CDR3 has 17 residues. The CDR3 spells CASSQRVGTGGRTEAFF. CDR3 nucleotide sequence: TGCGCCAGCAGCCAAAGGGTCGGGACAGGGGGCAGGACTGAAGCTTTCTTT.

The rearrangement uses TRBV6-5 and TRBJ2-2; D gene uncertain. The CDR3 contains 14 residues. Per the germline V gene, CDR1 is MNHEY and CDR2 is SVGAGI. The germline V and J ends were trimmed by 10 bases and 5 bases, with 17 bases remaining between them. The DNA for the CDR3 is TGTGCCACCATAGATAACGGTTGGACCGGGGAGCTGTTTTTT. Amino acids: CATIDNGWTGELFF.

V and J are TRBV6-5 and TRBJ2-7; TRBD1 matches 8 bases. J was trimmed by 4 bases and V by 0 bases; bases with no gene match: 5. Germline CDR1 reads MNHEY; CDR2 reads SVGAGI. This CDR3 region has 15 residues. The CDR3 spells CASSYSWTGIYEQYF. The CDR3 region has the DNA TGTGCCAGCAGTTACTCTTGGACAGGGATTTACGAGCAGTACTTC.